This record looks at one TCR beta chain sequence and its context. The sample comes from a study of response to subunit inactivated influenza vaccine. V lost 2 bases, J lost 2 bases, and 6 bases lay in between. Germline V gene lookup returns CDR1 SEHNR and CDR2 FQNEAQ (reference sequence). The CDR3 is made up of 13 amino acids. TCRdb fed the RT-PCR reads into MiXCR, producing one record per CDR3 protein. The table has approximately 500,000 distinct CDR3 sequences, roughly 25% seen once. The data were also submitted as part of a second study, on T cells expressing NK-cell markers. That report adds: Scientists made TCR beta cDNA using 5'RACE template switching with UMIs. The authors sequenced eight donors, of whom seven were HCMV-seropositive and one was seronegative.

This material consisted of CD4+ T cells sorted from PBMCs, taken roughly 13 days after vaccination. The genes are TRBV7-9 and TRBJ2-5; the D is unclear. This clonotype originated in a man aged 45 to 65 who received an inactivated influenza vaccine. This chain's CDR3 is CASSLTDQETQYF. The CDR3 bases are TGTGCCAGCAGCTTAACGGATCAAGAGACCCAGTACTTC.